This T cell receptor (beta chain) originates from a study of T-cell reconstitution after alpha-beta-depleted transplantation in children. The TCRbeta library was prepared with unique molecular identifiers. Via MiXCR, TCRdb re-called the PCR reads, giving one row per CDR3 protein. This repertoire shows 600,000 to 700,000 distinct CDR3 sequences, around a sixth found once; its top ten account for approximately 1.1%. CDR3 length: 12 amino acids. The germline gives CDR1 SGHRS, CDR2 YFSETQ. This clonotype was counted at least ten times. At one of its ends the junction is not consistent with the germline gene, which may arise from a read error.

The sample was PBMCs from the stem cell graft donor, taken from the stem cell graft. V is TRBV5-1 and J is TRBJ2-5; D unclear. The receptor was isolated from a human donor who donated a stem cell graft to a child with acute myeloid leukemia. CDR3 DNA: TGCGCCAGCAGCTTAGACCAAGTGACCCAGTACTTC. Translated, it gives CASSLDQVTQYF.